Shown below are 18 T cell receptor beta chains from a single sample sequenced in a study of blood T cell repertoires in COVID-19. Clones were sequenced by immunoSEQ multiplex PCR, and TCRdb holds only the in-frame ones, with some missing. The sample lists about 240,000 clones; 81% were seen once. The sample taken for sequencing was peripheral blood. These receptors came from a woman older than 75 with COVID-19, enrolled during active disease.

This clone was detected only a few times. The rearrangement links TRBV5-6 to TRBJ2-2, with a weak D call TRBD1 (6 bases). This CDR3 spans 13 amino acids. Between the trimmed V and J ends, which lost 4 bases and 7 bases, there was a span of 11 bases. Germline CDR1 SGHDT, CDR2 YYEEEE. The CDR3 DNA reads TGTGCCAGCAGCAGGACAGAGGTCGGGGAGCTGTTTTTT. It yields the protein CASSRTEVGELFF.

This clone was counted a single time. The chain joins TRBV7-3 to TRBJ1-6, with TRBD1 as a possible D gene (5 bases). The germline V gene has CDR1 SGHTA and CDR2 FQGTGA. The CDR3 is 15 amino acids. The ends were cut back, 2 bases at V and 10 bases at J, with 15 bases in the middle. DNA for the CDR3: TGTGCCAGCAGCTTAGGCGACAGATTGAACTCACCCCTCCACTTT. This sequence encodes CASSLGDRLNSPLHF.

This chain links TRBV28 with TRBJ1-3; possibly TRBD1 for D (5 bases). CDR3 size: 12 residues. Per the germline V gene, CDR1 is MDHEN and CDR2 is SYDVKM. Trimming took off 6 bases at V and 4 bases at J, with 7 bases between the two ends. CDR3 sequence reads: CASRGRGNTIYF. The CDR3 DNA is TGTGCCAGCAGGGGGCGCGGAAACACCATATATTTT.

The rearrangement uses TRBV19 and TRBJ1-1; D may be TRBD1 (5 bases). V was cut by 4 bases and J by 11 bases, with 20 bases left in between. This CDR3 spans 14 amino acids. Per germline, CDR1 LNHDA and CDR2 SQIVND (reference sequence). In DNA form, the CDR3 reads TGTGCCAGTAGTACGACAGTTCGACTGAAAGGGGCTTTCTTT. It codes for CASSTTVRLKGAFF.

This chain uses TRBV4-3 with TRBJ1-4, with TRBD1 identical over 7 bases. The CDR3 covers 16 residues. With V trimmed by 4 bases and J by 2 bases, 7 bases remained unmatched. Germline V lookup: CDR1 LGHNA, CDR2 YSLEER. The CDR3 is CASSRQQGSTNEKLFF. The CDR3 DNA reads as TGCGCCAGCAGCCGTCAACAGGGGTCGACTAATGAAAAACTGTTTTTT.

The gene calls are TRBV18 and TRBJ2-7; D might be TRBD1 (6 bases). Per germline, CDR1 KGHSH and CDR2 LQKENI. The CDR3 extends over 13 amino acids. V dropped 3 bases and J dropped 5 bases, with 11 bases sitting between them. CDR3 residues: CASSPWTANEQYF. The DNA of the CDR3 is TGTGCCAGCTCACCCTGGACAGCCAACGAGCAGTACTTC.

A few counts support this clone. The V and J genes are TRBV6-5 and TRBJ1-2; D remains ambiguous. Trimming stripped 2 bases from V and 1 base from J, with 2 bases between. This CDR3 spans 12 amino acids. The germline gives CDR1 MNHEY, CDR2 SVGAGI. The CDR3 bases are TGTGCCAGCAGTTACCGTAACTATGGCTACACCTTC. It yields the protein CASSYRNYGYTF.

Turning to this clone: The sample holds other DNA sequences that translate to the same CDR3. This chain joins TRBV3-1 (or the pseudogene TRBV3-2) and TRBJ1-5; 8 bases align to TRBD1. The CDR3 loop spans 14 amino acids. With 4 bases clipped from V and 5 bases from J, the junction kept 4 bases outside the gene matches. The germline V gene encodes CDR1 LGHDT and CDR2 YNNKEL (reference sequence). For the CDR3, the DNA is TGTGCCAGCAGCCCATCAGGGGGCGATCAGCCCCAGCATTTT. This translates into CASSPSGGDQPQHF.

J is TRBJ2-7 and V is TRBV28; 8 bases are a match to TRBD2. Germline-derived CDR1 and CDR2 are MDHEN and SYDVKM. The length of the CDR3 is 14 residues. The J segment lost 10 bases and the V segment lost 6 bases, leaving 14 bases of the junction unmatched. The CDR3 protein is CASSRGLVGTGQYF. The CDR3 region has the DNA TGTGCCAGCAGCCGGGGACTAGTGGGGACGGGACAGTACTTC.

This clone was picked up one time. This chain links TRBV14 with TRBJ1-3; no definite D call. Germline CDR1 and CDR2: SGHDN and FVKESK. The CDR3 extends over 14 amino acids. V lost 2 bases and J lost 4, with 9 bases in between. The CDR3 DNA follows: TGTGCCAGCAGCCAAAATCAGAAGGGAAACACCATATATTTT. It encodes CASSQNQKGNTIYF.

About this clone itself: Other DNA variants within this sample encode the same CDR3. This chain connects TRBV29-1 to TRBJ2-3; D gene uncertain. The CDR3 is made up of 12 amino acids. Germline V gene data show CDR1 as SQVTM and CDR2 as ANQGSEA. The germline V and J ends were trimmed by 3 bases and 1 base, with 5 bases remaining between them. For the CDR3, the DNA is TGCAGCGTTGATTCAGGCACAGATACGCAGTATTTT. Translated: CSVDSGTDTQYF.

The chain has TRBV7-2 and TRBJ1-1; 10 bases match TRBD1. The germline CDR1 and CDR2 sequences are SGHTA and FQGNSA. CDR3 length equals 15 residues. V shed 4 bases, J shed 5 bases, and the junction held 7 bases outside the gene matches. This chain's CDR3 is CASSYVGQGWTEAFF. The CDR3 region has the DNA TGTGCCAGCAGCTACGTGGGACAGGGGTGGACTGAAGCTTTCTTT. The full variable domain, completed using reference TRBV7-2 and TRBJ1-1, is GAGVSQSPSNKVTEKGKDVELRCDPISGHTALYWYRQSLGQGLEFLIYFQGNSAPDKSGLPSDRFSAERTGGSVSTLTIQRTQQEDSAVYLCASSYVGQGWTEAFFGQGTRLTVV.

This chain links TRBV11-1 with TRBJ1-2, with 10 bases fitting TRBD1. CDR3 length: 15 amino acids. Germline loops: CDR1 SGHAT, CDR2 FQDESV (reference sequence). With V trimmed by 5 bases and J by 4 bases, 7 bases remained unmatched. The CDR3 loop reads CASSPTTGGIYGYTF. CDR3 nucleotide sequence: TGTGCCAGCAGCCCTACGACAGGGGGCATCTATGGCTACACCTTC.

The J gene is TRBJ2-7, the V gene TRBV5-4; D remains ambiguous. The CDR3 is 14 residues long. The germline V and J ends were trimmed by 0 bases and 0 bases, with 7 bases remaining between them. Germline values: CDR1 SGHNT, CDR2 YYREEE (reference sequence). Here the CDR3 DNA reads TGTGCCAGCAGCTTGGGGTTGAGCTCCTACGAGCAGTACTTC. It specifies CASSLGLSSYEQYF.

The V gene is TRBV28, the J gene TRBJ1-5; 9 nucleotides line up with TRBD1. Trimming cost V 3 bases and J 1 base; bases outside gene matches: 7. The germline gives CDR1 MDHEN, CDR2 SYDVKM. The CDR3 runs to 17 residues. This chain's CDR3 is CASSFGTGLRSNQPQHF. The CDR3 coding sequence is TGTGCCAGCAGTTTTGGGACAGGGCTGAGGAGCAATCAGCCCCAGCATTTT.

V usage is TRBV19 and J usage is TRBJ1-4; D is possibly TRBD1 (5 bases). CDR1 is LNHDA, CDR2 SQIVND, per germline (reference sequence). The CDR3 is 16 residues long. With 3 bases removed from V and 2 bases from J, the gap between germline ends came to 13 bases. The CDR3 DNA reads as TGTGCCAGTAGTATCGGGGGGGTCTTGACTAATGAAAAACTGTTTTTT. This sequence encodes CASSIGGVLTNEKLFF.

This clone appeared once. The chain couples TRBV5-4 to TRBJ1-2; 8 bases fit TRBD1. J lost 3 bases, V lost 4 bases, and 17 bases had no gene match. Per germline, CDR1 SGHNT and CDR2 YYREEE (reference sequence). This CDR3 comprises 18 residues. This chain's CDR3 is CASSGVKEDRVLDYGYTF. In nucleotides, the CDR3 is TGTGCCAGCAGCGGAGTCAAAGAGGACAGGGTTTTGGACTATGGCTACACCTTC.

This chain links TRBV6-2 or TRBV6-3 with TRBJ2-2; the D gene is possibly TRBD1 (6 bases). Per the germline V gene, CDR1 is MNHEY and CDR2 is SVGEGT. Trimming took 6 bases from V and 1 from J, leaving 9 bases between them. The CDR3 loop spans 14 amino acids. The CDR3 DNA is TGTGCCAGCAGCCTCAGGGGGAACACCGGGGAGCTGTTTTTT. Protein: CASSLRGNTGELFF.